The present T cell receptor (beta chain) was sequenced within a study of regulatory T cells in long-lasting Graves disease. About the study: Graves' patients, newly diagnosed, had taken antithyroid drugs under 3 months.

This clonotype showed up many times. Looked up from germline, CDR1 is MDHEN and CDR2 is SYDVKM. The CDR3 runs to 12 residues. V lost 10 bases, J lost 6 bases, and 6 bases stayed unmatched. Time point defined: newly diagnosed GD, antithyroid drugs for less than 3 months. PBMC-extracted RNA yielded the TCR library. Both iRepertoire HTBI primers and Arm-PCR of CDR3 regions were used to build the TCR beta libraries. One entry per CDR3 protein results from TCRdb running MiXCR on the multiplex PCR reads. The table lists some 400,000 distinct CDR3 sequences, under 15% of them singletons, with 16% in the top ten. The sample was also reused in another study, on T cells in Graves' hyperthyroidism and ophthalmopathy. That paper adds: Absence of ophthalmopathy progression within 18 months defined stable Graves' hyperthyroidism.

The material sequenced was peripheral blood mononuclear cells (PBMCs), taken at new diagnosis, from a patient treated with antithyroid drugs. The sequence derives from a woman aged 30 to 39 with Graves disease. This chain links TRBV28 with TRBJ2-7; TRBD1 aligns across 10 bases. The CDR3 protein is CAIRQGASEQYF. The CDR3 coding sequence is TGTGCCATAAGACAGGGGGCGAGCGAGCAGTACTTC.